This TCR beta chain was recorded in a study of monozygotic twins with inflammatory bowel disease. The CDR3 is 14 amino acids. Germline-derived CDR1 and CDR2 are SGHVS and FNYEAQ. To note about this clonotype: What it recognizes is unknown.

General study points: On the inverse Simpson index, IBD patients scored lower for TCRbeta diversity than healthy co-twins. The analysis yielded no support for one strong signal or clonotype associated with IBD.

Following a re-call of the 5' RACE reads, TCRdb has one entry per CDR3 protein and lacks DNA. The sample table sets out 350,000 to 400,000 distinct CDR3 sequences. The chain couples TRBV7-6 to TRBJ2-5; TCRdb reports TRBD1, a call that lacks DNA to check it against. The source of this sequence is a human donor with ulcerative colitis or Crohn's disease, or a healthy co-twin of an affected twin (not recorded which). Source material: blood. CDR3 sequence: CASSGNRGRETQYF.